This T cell receptor (beta chain) was retrieved from a study of graft-versus-host responses after intestinal transplantation. With respect to this clone: No antigen is known for it.

Method: immunoSEQ multiplex PCR; TCRdb's copy keeps in-frame clones and lacks some. The table lists tens of thousands of clones, approximately 84% of them singletons. CDR1 is MNHEY and CDR2 is SVGAGI in the germline V gene. Trimming took off 5 bases at V and 1 base at J, with 11 bases between the two ends. The CDR3 sequence is 14 residues long. Whole-study results and caveats: Peak GvH clone levels in circulation were associated with early post-transplant HvG declines.

The receptor was isolated from a human donor who was the organ donor for an intestinal transplant. The chain couples TRBV6-5 to TRBJ1-2; possible D gene TRBD1, 5 bases. This specimen consisted of unstimulated CD4+ T cells sorted from spleen or lymph node cells, obtained before transplant. CDR3 DNA: TGTGCCAGCAGTGAAGACGGGGGTAACTATGGCTACACCTTC. The encoded protein is CASSEDGGNYGYTF.